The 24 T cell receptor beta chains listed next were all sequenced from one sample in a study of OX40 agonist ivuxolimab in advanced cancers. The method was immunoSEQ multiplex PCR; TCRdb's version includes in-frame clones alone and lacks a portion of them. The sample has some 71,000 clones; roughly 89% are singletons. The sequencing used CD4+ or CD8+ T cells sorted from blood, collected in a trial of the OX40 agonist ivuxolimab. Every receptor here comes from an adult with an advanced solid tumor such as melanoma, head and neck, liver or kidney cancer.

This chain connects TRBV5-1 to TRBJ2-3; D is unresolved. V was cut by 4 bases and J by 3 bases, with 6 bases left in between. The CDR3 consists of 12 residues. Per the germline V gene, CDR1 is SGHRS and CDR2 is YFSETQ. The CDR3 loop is CASSLATDTQYF. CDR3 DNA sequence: TGCGCCAGCAGCCTCGCAACAGATACGCAGTATTTT.

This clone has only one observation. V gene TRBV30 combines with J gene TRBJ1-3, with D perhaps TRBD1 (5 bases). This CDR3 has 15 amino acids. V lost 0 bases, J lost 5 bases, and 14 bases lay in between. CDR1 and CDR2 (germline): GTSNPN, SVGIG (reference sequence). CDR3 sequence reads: CAWSVPGWDRNTIYF. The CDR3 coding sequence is TGTGCCTGGAGTGTTCCTGGATGGGACCGAAACACCATATATTTT.

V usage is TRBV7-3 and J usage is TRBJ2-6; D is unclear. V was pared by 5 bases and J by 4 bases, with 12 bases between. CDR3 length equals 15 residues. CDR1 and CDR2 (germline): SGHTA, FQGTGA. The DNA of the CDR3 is TGTGCCAGCAGCCGAAAGGGTCCCGGGGCCAACGTCCTGACTTTC. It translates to CASSRKGPGANVLTF.

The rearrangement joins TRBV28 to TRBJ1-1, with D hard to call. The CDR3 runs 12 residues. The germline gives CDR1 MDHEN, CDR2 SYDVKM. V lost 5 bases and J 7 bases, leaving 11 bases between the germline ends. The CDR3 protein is CASSEGGGEAFF. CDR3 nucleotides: TGTGCCAGCAGTGAAGGCGGTGGTGAAGCTTTCTTT.

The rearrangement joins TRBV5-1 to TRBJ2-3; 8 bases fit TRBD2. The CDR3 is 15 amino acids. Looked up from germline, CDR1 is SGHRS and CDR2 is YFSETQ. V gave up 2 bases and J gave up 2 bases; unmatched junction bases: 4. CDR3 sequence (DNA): TGCGCCAGCAGCTTAGGACTAGCAGACACAGATACGCAGTATTTT. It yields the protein CASSLGLADTDTQYF.

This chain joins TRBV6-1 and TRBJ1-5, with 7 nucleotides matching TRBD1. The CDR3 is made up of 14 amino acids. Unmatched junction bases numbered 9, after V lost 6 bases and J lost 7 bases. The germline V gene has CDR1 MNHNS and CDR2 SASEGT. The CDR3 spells CASSPDRVRQPQHF. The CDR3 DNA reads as TGTGCCAGCAGCCCAGACAGGGTGAGGCAGCCCCAGCATTTT.

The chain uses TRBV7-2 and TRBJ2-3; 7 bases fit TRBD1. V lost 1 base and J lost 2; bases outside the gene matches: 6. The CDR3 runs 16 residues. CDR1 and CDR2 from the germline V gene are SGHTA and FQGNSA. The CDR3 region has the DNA TGTGCCAGCAGCTTAGTAGGGGGCCAATCCACAGATACGCAGTATTTT. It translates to CASSLVGGQSTDTQYF.

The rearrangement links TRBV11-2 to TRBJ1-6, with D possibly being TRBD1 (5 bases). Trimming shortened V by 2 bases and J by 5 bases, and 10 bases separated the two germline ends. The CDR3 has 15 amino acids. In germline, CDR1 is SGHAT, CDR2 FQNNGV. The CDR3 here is CASSLSGRDNSPLHF. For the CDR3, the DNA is TGTGCCAGCAGCTTATCGGGCAGGGATAATTCACCCCTCCACTTT.

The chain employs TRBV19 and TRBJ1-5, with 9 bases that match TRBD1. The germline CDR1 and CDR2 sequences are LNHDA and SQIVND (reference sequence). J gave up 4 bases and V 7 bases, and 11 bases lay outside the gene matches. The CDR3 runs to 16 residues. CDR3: CASNPLKGQGNQPQHF. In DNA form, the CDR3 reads TGTGCCAGTAACCCCTTAAAGGGACAGGGAAATCAGCCCCAGCATTTT.

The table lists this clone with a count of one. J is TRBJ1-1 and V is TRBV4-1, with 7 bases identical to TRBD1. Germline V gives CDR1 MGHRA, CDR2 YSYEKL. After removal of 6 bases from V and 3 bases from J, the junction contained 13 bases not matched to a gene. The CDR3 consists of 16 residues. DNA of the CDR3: TGCGCCAGCAGGATCTTGACAGGGACCGAGGACACTGAAGCTTTCTTT. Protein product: CASRILTGTEDTEAFF.

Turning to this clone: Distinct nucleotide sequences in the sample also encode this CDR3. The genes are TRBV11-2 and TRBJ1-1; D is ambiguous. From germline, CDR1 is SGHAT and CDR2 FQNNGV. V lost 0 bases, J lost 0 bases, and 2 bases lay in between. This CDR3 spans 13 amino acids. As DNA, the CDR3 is TGTGCCAGCAGCTTAGAATTGAACACTGAAGCTTTCTTT. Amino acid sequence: CASSLELNTEAFF.

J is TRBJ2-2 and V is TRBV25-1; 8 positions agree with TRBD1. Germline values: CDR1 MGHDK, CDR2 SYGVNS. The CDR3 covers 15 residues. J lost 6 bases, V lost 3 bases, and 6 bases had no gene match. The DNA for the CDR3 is TGTGCCAGCAGTGAGATGACAGGGGCCGCCGGGGAGCTGTTTTTT. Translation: CASSEMTGAAGELFF.

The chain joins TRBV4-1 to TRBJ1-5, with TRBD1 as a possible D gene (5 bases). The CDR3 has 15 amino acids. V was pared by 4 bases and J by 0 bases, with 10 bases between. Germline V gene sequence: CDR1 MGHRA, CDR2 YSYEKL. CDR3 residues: CASSLRGSSNQPQHF. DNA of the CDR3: TGCGCCAGCAGCCTGCGGGGGAGTAGCAATCAGCCCCAGCATTTT.

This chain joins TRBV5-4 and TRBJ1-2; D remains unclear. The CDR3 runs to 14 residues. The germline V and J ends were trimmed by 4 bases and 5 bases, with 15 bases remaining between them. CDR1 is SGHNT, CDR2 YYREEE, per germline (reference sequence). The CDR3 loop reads CASSVFALQYGYTF. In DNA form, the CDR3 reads TGTGCCAGCAGCGTCTTCGCCCTGCAGTATGGCTACACCTTC.

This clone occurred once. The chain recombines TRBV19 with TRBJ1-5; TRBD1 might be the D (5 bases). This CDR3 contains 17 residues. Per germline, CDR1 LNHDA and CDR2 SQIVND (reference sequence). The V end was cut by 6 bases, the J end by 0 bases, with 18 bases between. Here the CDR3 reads CASSWGRHDNSNQPQHF. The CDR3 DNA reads TGTGCCAGTAGCTGGGGCCGACATGATAATAGCAATCAGCCCCAGCATTTT.

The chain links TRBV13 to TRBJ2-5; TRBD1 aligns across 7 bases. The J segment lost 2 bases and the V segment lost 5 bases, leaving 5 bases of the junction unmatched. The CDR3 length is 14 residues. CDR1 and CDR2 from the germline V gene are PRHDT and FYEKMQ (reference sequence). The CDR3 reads CASSHGTEQETQYF. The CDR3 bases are TGTGCCAGCAGCCATGGGACAGAACAAGAGACCCAGTACTTC.

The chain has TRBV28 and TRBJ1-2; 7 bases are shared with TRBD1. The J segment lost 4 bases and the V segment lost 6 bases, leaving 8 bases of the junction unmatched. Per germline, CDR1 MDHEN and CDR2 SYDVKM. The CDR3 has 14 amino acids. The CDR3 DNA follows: TGTGCCAGCAGCCCGGGACAGACCACCTATGGCTACACCTTC. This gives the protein CASSPGQTTYGYTF.

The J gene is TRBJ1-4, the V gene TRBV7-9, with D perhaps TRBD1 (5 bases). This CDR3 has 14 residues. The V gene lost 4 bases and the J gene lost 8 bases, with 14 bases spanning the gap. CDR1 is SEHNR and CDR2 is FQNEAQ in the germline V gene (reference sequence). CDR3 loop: CASSSGVVGEKLFF. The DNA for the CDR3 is TGTGCCAGCAGCTCGGGGGTCGTTGGGGAAAAACTGTTTTTT. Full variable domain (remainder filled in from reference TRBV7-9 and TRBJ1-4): DTGVSQNPRHKITKRGQNVTFRCDPISEHNRLYWYRQTLGQGPEFLTYFQNEAQLEKSRLLSDRFSAERPKGSFSTLEIQRTEQGDSAMYLCASSSGVVGEKLFFGSGTQLSVL.

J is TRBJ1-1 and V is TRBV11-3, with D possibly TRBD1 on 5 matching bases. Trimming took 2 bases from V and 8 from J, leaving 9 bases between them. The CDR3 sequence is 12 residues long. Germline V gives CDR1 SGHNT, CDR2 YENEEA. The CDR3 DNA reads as TGTGCCAGCAGCTTACGGTCAGGGGAAGCTTTCTTT. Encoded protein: CASSLRSGEAFF.

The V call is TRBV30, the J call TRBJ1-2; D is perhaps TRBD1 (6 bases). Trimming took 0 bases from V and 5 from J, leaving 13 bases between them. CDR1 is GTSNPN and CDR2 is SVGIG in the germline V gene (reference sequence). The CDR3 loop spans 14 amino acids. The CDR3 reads CAWSVGRGTYGYTF. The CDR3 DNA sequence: TGTGCCTGGAGTGTAGGCAGGGGAACGTATGGCTACACCTTC.

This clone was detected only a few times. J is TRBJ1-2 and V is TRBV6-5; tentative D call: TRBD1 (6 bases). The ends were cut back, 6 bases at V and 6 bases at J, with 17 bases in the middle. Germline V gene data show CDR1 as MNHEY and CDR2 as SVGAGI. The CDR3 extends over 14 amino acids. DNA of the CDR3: TGTGCCAGCAGGGAAGCTACAGGGAGTCATGGCTACACCTTC. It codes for CASREATGSHGYTF.

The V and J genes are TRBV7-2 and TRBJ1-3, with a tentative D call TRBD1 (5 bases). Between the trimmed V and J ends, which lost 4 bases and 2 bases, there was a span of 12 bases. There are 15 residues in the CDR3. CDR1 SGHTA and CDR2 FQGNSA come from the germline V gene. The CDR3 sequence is CASSSGSGTGNTIYF. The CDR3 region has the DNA TGTGCCAGCAGCTCCGGATCAGGGACTGGAAACACCATATATTTT. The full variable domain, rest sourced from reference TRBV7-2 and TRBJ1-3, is GAGVSQSPSNKVTEKGKDVELRCDPISGHTALYWYRQSLGQGLEFLIYFQGNSAPDKSGLPSDRFSAERTGGSVSTLTIQRTQQEDSAVYLCASSSGSGTGNTIYFGEGSWLTVV.

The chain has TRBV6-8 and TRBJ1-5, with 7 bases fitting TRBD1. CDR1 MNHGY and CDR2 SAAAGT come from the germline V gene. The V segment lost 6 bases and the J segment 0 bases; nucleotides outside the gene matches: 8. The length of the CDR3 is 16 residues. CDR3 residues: CASRYGTAYSNQPQHF. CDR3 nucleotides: TGTGCCAGCAGGTACGGGACAGCGTATAGCAATCAGCCCCAGCATTTT.

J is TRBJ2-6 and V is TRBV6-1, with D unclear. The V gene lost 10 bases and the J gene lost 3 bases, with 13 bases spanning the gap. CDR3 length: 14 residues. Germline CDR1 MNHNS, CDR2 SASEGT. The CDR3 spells CATPGPNGANVLTF. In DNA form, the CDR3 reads TGTGCCACGCCAGGCCCAAATGGGGCCAACGTCCTGACTTTC.